The present entry profiles one T cell receptor (beta chain) with its context. Antigen unknown. The sample belongs to a study of cytomegalovirus exposure and HLA in healthy donors. Study information: According to later analysis, the same platform produced the 110 or so validation and some 680 first-cohort repertoires.

The germline V and J ends were trimmed by 1 base and 2 bases, with 8 bases remaining between them. The germline V gene encodes CDR1 SGHAT and CDR2 FQNNGV. This CDR3 spans 15 amino acids. Whole-study results and caveats: Rare sequences made up most TCRs, while some public TCRs were found in many donors. In vitro confirmation showed a few CMV-associated chains to be CMV antigen specific.

Assay used: immunoSEQ multiplex PCR; TCRdb lists only in-frame clones, some missing. The sample includes about 260,000 clones, less than 95% seen only once; the top ten take approximately 3.1%. The sample was PBMCs. This chain links TRBV11-2 with TRBJ2-2, with D uncertain. The sequence was collected from a woman under 40 in good health and CMV-seronegative. This CDR3 reads CASSLVAGNTGELFF. Written as DNA, the CDR3 is TGTGCCAGCAGCTTAGTAGCCGGAAACACCGGGGAGCTGTTTTTT.